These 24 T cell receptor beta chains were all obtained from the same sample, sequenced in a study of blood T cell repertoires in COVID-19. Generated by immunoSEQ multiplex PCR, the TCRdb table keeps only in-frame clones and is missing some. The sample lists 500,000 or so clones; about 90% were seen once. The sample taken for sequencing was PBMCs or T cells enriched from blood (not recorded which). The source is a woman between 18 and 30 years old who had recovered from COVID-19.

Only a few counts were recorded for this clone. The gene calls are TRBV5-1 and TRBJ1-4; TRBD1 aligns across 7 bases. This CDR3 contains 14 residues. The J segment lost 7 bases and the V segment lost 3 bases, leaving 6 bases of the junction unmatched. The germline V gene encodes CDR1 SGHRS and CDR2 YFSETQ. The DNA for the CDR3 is TGCGCCAGCAGCTACCTTGGGACAGTTGAAAAACTGTTTTTT. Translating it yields CASSYLGTVEKLFF. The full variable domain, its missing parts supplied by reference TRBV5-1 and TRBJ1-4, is KAGVTQTPRYLIKTRGQQVTLSCSPISGHRSVSWYQQTPGQGLQFLFEYFSETQRNKGNFPGRFSGRQFSNSRSEMNVSTLELGDSALYLCASSYLGTVEKLFFGSGTQLSVL.

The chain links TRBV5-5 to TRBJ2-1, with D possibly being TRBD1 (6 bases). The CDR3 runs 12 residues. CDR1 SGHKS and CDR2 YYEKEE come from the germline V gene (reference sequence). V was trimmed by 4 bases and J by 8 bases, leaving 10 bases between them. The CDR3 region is CASSPEGDEQFF. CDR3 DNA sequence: TGTGCCAGCAGCCCTGAGGGGGATGAGCAGTTCTTC.

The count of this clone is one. The CDR3 DNA reads as TGTGCCTGGAGTTTCGGATCGGGACTAGCCCGCTACGAGCAGTACTTC. Encoded protein: CAWSFGSGLARYEQYF. J is TRBJ2-7 and V is TRBV30; TRBD2 matches at 9 bases. CDR1 is GTSNPN, CDR2 SVGIG, per germline (reference sequence). The CDR3 spans 16 residues. V dropped 2 bases and J dropped 3; count of bases not matched to a gene: 11.

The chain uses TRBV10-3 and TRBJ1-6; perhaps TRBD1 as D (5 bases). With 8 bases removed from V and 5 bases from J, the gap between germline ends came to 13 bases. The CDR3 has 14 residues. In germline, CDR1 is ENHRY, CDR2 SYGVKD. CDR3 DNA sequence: TGTGCCATCTCCGCCGGGGGAGATAATTCACCCCTCCACTTT. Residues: CAISAGGDNSPLHF.

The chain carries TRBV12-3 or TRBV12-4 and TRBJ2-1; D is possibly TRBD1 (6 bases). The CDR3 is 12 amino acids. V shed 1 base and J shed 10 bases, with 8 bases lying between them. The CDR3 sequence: CASSLGGPEQFF. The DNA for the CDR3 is TGTGCCAGCAGTTTAGGGGGGCCGGAGCAGTTCTTC.

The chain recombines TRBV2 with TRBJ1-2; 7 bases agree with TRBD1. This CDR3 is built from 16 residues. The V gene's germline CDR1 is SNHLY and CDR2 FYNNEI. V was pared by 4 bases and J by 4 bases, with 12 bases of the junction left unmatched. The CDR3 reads CASSVHRQGSGYGYTF. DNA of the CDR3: TGTGCCAGCAGTGTCCATCGACAGGGATCCGGCTATGGCTACACCTTC.

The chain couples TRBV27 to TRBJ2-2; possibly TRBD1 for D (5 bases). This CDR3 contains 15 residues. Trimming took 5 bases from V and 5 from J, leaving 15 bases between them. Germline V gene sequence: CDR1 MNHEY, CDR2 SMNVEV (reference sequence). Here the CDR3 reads CASSGQGSVTGELFF. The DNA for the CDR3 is TGTGCCAGCAGTGGGCAGGGATCGGTTACCGGGGAGCTGTTTTTT.

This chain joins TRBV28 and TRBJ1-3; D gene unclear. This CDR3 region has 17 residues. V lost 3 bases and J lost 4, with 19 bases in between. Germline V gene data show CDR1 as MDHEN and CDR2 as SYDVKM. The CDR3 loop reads CASSFLGPRGVGNTIYF. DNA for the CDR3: TGTGCCAGCAGTTTTTTAGGGCCCCGGGGTGTAGGAAACACCATATATTTT. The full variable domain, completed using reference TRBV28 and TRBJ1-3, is DVKVTQSSRYLVKRTGEKVFLECVQDMDHENMFWYRQDPGLGLRLIYFSYDVKMKEKGDIPEGYSVSREKKERFSLILESASTNQTSMYLCASSFLGPRGVGNTIYFGEGSWLTVV.

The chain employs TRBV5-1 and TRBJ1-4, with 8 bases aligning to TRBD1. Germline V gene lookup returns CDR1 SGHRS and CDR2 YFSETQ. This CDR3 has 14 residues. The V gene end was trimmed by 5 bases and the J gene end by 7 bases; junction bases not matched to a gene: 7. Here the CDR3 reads CASRLTGEGEKLFF. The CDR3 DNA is TGCGCCAGCAGATTGACAGGGGAAGGTGAAAAACTGTTTTTT.

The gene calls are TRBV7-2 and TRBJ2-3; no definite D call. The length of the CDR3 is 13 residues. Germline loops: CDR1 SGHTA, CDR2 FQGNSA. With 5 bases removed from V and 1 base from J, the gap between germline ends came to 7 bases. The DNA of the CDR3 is TGTGCCAGCAGCGTTCTCCGCACAGATACGCAGTATTTT. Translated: CASSVLRTDTQYF. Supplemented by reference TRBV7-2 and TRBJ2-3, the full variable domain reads GAGVSQSPSNKVTEKGKDVELRCDPISGHTALYWYRQSLGQGLEFLIYFQGNSAPDKSGLPSDRFSAERTGGSVSTLTIQRTQQEDSAVYLCASSVLRTDTQYFGPGTRLTVL.

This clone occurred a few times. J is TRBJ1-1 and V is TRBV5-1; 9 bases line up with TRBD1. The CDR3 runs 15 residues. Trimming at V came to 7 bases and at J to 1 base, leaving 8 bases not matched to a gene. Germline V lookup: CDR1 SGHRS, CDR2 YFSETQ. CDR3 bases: TGCGCCAGCCGCACCTCGGGACAGGGGAACACTGAAGCTTTCTTT. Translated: CASRTSGQGNTEAFF.

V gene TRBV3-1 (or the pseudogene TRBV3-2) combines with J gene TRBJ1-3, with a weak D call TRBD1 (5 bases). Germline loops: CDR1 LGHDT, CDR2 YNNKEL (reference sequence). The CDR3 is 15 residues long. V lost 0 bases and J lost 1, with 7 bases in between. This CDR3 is CASSQEPGSGNTIYF. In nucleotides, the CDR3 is TGTGCCAGCAGCCAAGAACCAGGGTCTGGAAACACCATATATTTT.

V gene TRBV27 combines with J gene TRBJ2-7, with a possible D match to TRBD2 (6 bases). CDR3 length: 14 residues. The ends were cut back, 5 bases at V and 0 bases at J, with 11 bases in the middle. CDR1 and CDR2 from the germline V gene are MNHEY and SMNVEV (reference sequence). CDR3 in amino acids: CASSLGLSSYEQYF. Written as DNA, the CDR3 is TGTGCCAGCAGTCTGGGACTTAGCTCCTACGAGCAGTACTTC.

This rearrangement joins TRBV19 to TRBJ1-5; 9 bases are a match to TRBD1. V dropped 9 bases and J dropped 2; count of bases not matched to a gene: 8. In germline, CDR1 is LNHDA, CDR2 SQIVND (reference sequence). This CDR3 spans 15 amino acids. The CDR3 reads CASNEWTGGNQPQHF. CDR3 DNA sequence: TGTGCCAGCAACGAATGGACAGGGGGCAATCAGCCCCAGCATTTT.

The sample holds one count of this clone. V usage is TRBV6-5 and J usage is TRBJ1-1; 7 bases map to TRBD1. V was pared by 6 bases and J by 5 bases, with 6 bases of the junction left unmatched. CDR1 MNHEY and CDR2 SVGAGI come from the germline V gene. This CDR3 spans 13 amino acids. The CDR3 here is CASRITGETEAFF. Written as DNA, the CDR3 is TGTGCCAGCAGGATAACAGGGGAAACTGAAGCTTTCTTT.

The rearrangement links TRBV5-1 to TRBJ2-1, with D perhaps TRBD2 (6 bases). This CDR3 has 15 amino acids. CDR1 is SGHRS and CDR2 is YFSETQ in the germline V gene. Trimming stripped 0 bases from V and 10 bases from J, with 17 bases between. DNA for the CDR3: TGCGCCAGCAGCTTGGACCTCGGCCTGGCGGGAGAGCAGTTCTTC. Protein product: CASSLDLGLAGEQFF. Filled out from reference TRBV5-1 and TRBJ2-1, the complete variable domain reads KAGVTQTPRYLIKTRGQQVTLSCSPISGHRSVSWYQQTPGQGLQFLFEYFSETQRNKGNFPGRFSGRQFSNSRSEMNVSTLELGDSALYLCASSLDLGLAGEQFFGPGTRLTVL.

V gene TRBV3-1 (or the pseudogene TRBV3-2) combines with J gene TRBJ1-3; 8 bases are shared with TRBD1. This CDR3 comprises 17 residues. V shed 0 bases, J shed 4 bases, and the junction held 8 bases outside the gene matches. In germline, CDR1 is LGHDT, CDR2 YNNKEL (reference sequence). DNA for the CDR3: TGTGCCAGCAGCCAAGATCTCAAGCGACAGGGGGGAAACACCATATATTTT. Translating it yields CASSQDLKRQGGNTIYF.

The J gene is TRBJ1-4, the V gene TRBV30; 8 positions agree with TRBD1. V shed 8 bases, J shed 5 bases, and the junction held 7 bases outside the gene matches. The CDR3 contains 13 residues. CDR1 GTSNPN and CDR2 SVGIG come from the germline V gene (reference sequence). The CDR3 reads CAAGQGLNEKLFF. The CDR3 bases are TGTGCCGCCGGACAGGGTCTGAATGAAAAACTGTTTTTT.

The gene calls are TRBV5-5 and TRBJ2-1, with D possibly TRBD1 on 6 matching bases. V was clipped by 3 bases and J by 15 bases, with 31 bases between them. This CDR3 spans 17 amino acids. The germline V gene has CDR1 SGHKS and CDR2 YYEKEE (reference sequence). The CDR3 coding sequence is TGTGCCAGCAGCTCTATGCCAGGGGAAAGGCGGAAGAAAGCCCGGTTCTTC. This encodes CASSSMPGERRKKARFF.

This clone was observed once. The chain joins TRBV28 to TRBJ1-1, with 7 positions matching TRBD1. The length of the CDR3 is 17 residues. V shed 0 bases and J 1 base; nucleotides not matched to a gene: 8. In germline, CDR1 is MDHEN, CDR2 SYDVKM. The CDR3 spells CASSLWGDSIRNTEAFF. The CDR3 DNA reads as TGTGCCAGCAGTTTATGGGGGGACAGTATCAGGAACACTGAAGCTTTCTTT.

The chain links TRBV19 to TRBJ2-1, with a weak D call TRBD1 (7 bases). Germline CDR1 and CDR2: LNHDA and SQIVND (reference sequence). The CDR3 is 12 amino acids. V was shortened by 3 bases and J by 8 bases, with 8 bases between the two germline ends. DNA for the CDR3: TGTGCCAGTAGTATCAGGGGGGATGAGCAGTTCTTC. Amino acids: CASSIRGDEQFF.

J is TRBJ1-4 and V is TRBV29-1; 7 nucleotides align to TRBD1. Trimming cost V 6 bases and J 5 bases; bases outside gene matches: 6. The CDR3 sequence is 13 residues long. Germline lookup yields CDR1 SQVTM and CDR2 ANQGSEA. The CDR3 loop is CSVPGTENEKLFF. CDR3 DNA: TGCAGCGTGCCCGGGACAGAAAATGAAAAACTGTTTTTT.

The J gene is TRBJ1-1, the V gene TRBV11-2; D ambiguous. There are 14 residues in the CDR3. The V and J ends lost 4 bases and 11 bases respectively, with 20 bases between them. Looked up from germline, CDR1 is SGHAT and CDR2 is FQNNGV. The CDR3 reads CASSSLALTSRAFF. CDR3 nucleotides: TGTGCCAGCAGCTCCTTGGCCCTGACAAGCCGGGCTTTCTTT.

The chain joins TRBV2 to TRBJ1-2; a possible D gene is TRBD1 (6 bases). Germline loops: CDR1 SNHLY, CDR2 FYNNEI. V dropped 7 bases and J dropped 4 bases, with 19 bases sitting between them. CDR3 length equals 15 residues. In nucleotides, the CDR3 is TGTGCCAGCACCTCCAAGGGGGAAGGGGTCTATGGCTACACCTTC. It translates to CASTSKGEGVYGYTF.